This passage covers 23 T cell receptor beta chains from one sample sequenced in a study of T cells in localized non-small cell lung cancer. Generated by immunoSEQ multiplex PCR, the TCRdb table keeps only in-frame clones and is missing some. The table lists about 40,000 clones, 85% to 90% of them singletons. The sample consisted of peripheral blood, taken before any cancer treatment. Receptors were obtained from a man aged 18 to 49 with stage I lung adenocarcinoma.

J is TRBJ1-3 and V is TRBV5-1, with a possible D match to TRBD1 (5 bases). V was clipped by 4 bases and J by 3 bases, with 17 bases between them. Germline CDR1 is SGHRS and CDR2 is YFSETQ. The CDR3 loop spans 16 amino acids. The CDR3 loop reads CASSVDSRGVGNTIYF. In DNA form, the CDR3 reads TGCGCCAGCAGCGTGGACTCACGAGGGGTTGGAAACACCATATATTTT.

In its sample, this clone was seen once. This chain joins TRBV5-1 and TRBJ1-4, with 8 positions matching TRBD1. This CDR3 spans 15 amino acids. Germline V gene data show CDR1 as SGHRS and CDR2 as YFSETQ. V lost 4 bases and J lost 8; bases outside the gene matches: 10. CDR3 sequence reads: CASSLAPGQEEKLFF. In nucleotides, the CDR3 is TGCGCCAGCAGCCTAGCTCCGGGACAGGAGGAAAAACTGTTTTTT. Based on the CDR3 plus reference TRBV5-1 and TRBJ1-4, the full variable domain is KAGVTQTPRYLIKTRGQQVTLSCSPISGHRSVSWYQQTPGQGLQFLFEYFSETQRNKGNFPGRFSGRQFSNSRSEMNVSTLELGDSALYLCASSLAPGQEEKLFFGSGTQLSVL.

The rearrangement uses TRBV28 and TRBJ1-4, with a tentative D call TRBD1 (5 bases). Germline lookup yields CDR1 MDHEN and CDR2 SYDVKM. The V end lost 6 bases, the J end lost 7 bases, and 15 bases lay between the germline ends. CDR3 length: 14 residues. The CDR3 nucleotides read TGTGCCAGCAGAGTCGTAGGGGATGTTGAAAAACTGTTTTTT. Protein product: CASRVVGDVEKLFF.

This clone was detected only once. This sequence joins TRBV11-3 and TRBJ2-3; D perhaps matches TRBD1 (5 bases). The V gene lost 2 bases and the J gene lost 2 bases, with 11 bases spanning the gap. Germline V gene lookup returns CDR1 SGHNT and CDR2 YENEEA. The CDR3 is 15 amino acids. CDR3 DNA: TGTGCCAGCAGCTTAAACGGTGGGGCCACAGATACGCAGTATTTT. It encodes CASSLNGGATDTQYF. The variable domain in full, with the rest retrieved from reference TRBV11-3 and TRBJ2-3, is EAGVVQSPRYKIIEKKQPVAFWCNPISGHNTLYWYLQNLGQGPELLIRYENEEAVDDSQLPKDRFSAERLKGVDSTLKIQPAELGDSAVYLCASSLNGGATDTQYFGPGTRLTVL.

This clone came up once. The rearrangement joins TRBV11-3 to TRBJ2-4; perhaps TRBD1 as D (6 bases). Germline V gene data show CDR1 as SGHNT and CDR2 as YENEEA. CDR3 length equals 17 residues. Trimming took 1 base from V and 8 from J, leaving 21 bases between them. This CDR3 reads CASSLGLIAGDSDIQYF. CDR3 in DNA: TGTGCCAGCAGCTTAGGTCTCATAGCAGGGGATTCGGACATTCAGTACTTC.

The chain uses TRBV10-3 and TRBJ2-1; 11 bases are a match to TRBD2. Trimming cost V 7 bases and J 5 bases; bases outside gene matches: 4. Germline V gene lookup returns CDR1 ENHRY and CDR2 SYGVKD. The CDR3 has 14 residues. The CDR3 DNA is TGTGCCATCATGGGACTAGCGGTAGACAATGAGCAGTTCTTC. The encoded protein is CAIMGLAVDNEQFF.

V and J are TRBV10-3 and TRBJ2-6; 9 bases line up with TRBD1. Germline V gives CDR1 ENHRY, CDR2 SYGVKD. J was trimmed by 4 bases and V by 5 bases; bases with no gene match: 6. The CDR3 runs 16 residues. The CDR3 sequence is CAISTGTGSGANVLTF. For the CDR3, the DNA is TGTGCCATCAGTACCGGGACAGGGTCCGGGGCCAACGTCCTGACTTTC.

The chain links TRBV10-3 to TRBJ2-5; 16 positions match TRBD2. Germline V gene data show CDR1 as ENHRY and CDR2 as SYGVKD. V lost 4 bases and J lost 5; bases outside the gene matches: 1. The CDR3 loop spans 15 amino acids. The CDR3 is CAISAGLAGGETQYF. DNA of the CDR3: TGTGCCATCAGTGCGGGACTAGCGGGGGGGGAGACCCAGTACTTC.

The chain carries TRBV10-3 and TRBJ1-3; no reliable D call. The CDR3 runs to 12 residues. The V gene's germline CDR1 is ENHRY and CDR2 SYGVKD. V lost 10 bases, J lost 0 bases, and 7 bases lay in between. In nucleotides, the CDR3 is TGTGCCACCTCTAACTCTGGAAACACCATATATTTT. Translating it yields CATSNSGNTIYF.

The table lists this clone with a count of one. The chain joins TRBV2 to TRBJ1-4; 8 nucleotides line up with TRBD1. J was trimmed by 8 bases and V by 6 bases; bases with no gene match: 2. This CDR3 has 12 residues. Germline loops: CDR1 SNHLY, CDR2 FYNNEI. The CDR3 DNA follows: TGTGCCAGCAGGGGGACAGGCGAAAAACTGTTTTTT. Residues: CASRGTGEKLFF.

CDR3 amino acids: CASSSGLVPHYNEQFF. In DNA, the CDR3 is TGTGCCAGCAGCTCCGGACTAGTTCCCCACTACAATGAGCAGTTCTTC. The V gene is TRBV9, the J gene TRBJ2-1; 7 bases fit TRBD2. CDR3 length equals 16 residues. The germline gives CDR1 SGDLS, CDR2 YYNGEE. V dropped 4 bases and J dropped 3; count of bases not matched to a gene: 10.

This clone was picked up one time. The chain has TRBV4-3 and TRBJ1-1; TRBD1 matches 7 bases. The CDR3 spans 16 residues. Germline CDR1 reads LGHNA; CDR2 reads YSLEER. V lost 3 bases and J lost 0; bases outside the gene matches: 7. CDR3 DNA sequence: TGCGCCAGCAGCCAGTCCGGGACAGACATGAACACTGAAGCTTTCTTT. Protein product: CASSQSGTDMNTEAFF.

This clone occurred a few times. The V gene is TRBV6-6, the J gene TRBJ1-3; possible D gene TRBD1, 5 bases. The CDR3 length is 14 residues. The V gene lost 2 bases and the J gene lost 4 bases, with 9 bases spanning the gap. Germline loops: CDR1 MNHNY, CDR2 SVGAGI (reference sequence). DNA of the CDR3: TGTGCCAGCAGTTACGGCCAGGGCGGAAACACCATATATTTT. This codes for CASSYGQGGNTIYF.

The chain has TRBV2 and TRBJ2-1; 11 bases map to TRBD2. Trimming at V came to 5 bases and at J to 9 bases, leaving 6 bases not matched to a gene. Germline CDR1 is SNHLY and CDR2 is FYNNEI. CDR3 length equals 14 residues. The CDR3 reads CASSLAGGVVEQFF. CDR3 coding DNA: TGTGCCAGCAGTCTAGCGGGGGGCGTCGTTGAGCAGTTCTTC.

The chain couples TRBV5-1 to TRBJ2-3, with a possible D match to TRBD2 (5 bases). Between the trimmed V and J ends, which lost 1 base and 6 bases, there was a span of 15 bases. Germline loops: CDR1 SGHRS, CDR2 YFSETQ. This CDR3 comprises 15 residues. The CDR3 nucleotides are TGCGCCAGCAGCTTGACCGGACTCCTCGCCGATACGCAGTATTTT. Encoded protein: CASSLTGLLADTQYF.

This rearrangement joins TRBV7-6 to TRBJ1-2; possibly TRBD1 for D (6 bases). In germline, CDR1 is SGHVS, CDR2 FNYEAQ. Trimming removed 5 bases from V and 6 bases from J, with 25 bases in between. The CDR3 sequence is 17 residues long. In nucleotides, the CDR3 is TGTGCCAGCAGCCCCCTCCCACAAATTGCCACAGGGAATGGCTACACCTTC. It is translated as CASSPLPQIATGNGYTF.

This clone was recorded once. This chain joins TRBV19 and TRBJ1-1, with TRBD1 matching over 9 bases. The CDR3 covers 15 residues. The junction had 5 bases not matched to a gene; V was cut back by 5 bases and J by 1 base. Germline assignment: CDR1 LNHDA and CDR2 SQIVND (reference sequence). The CDR3 protein is CASSPHRGQNTEAFF. CDR3 nucleotides: TGTGCCAGTAGTCCCCACAGGGGGCAGAACACTGAAGCTTTCTTT.

V usage is TRBV29-1 and J usage is TRBJ1-1; possibly TRBD1 for D (5 bases). This CDR3 contains 14 residues. V shed 6 bases and J shed 2 bases, with 16 bases lying between them. Germline V gives CDR1 SQVTM, CDR2 ANQGSEA. Here the CDR3 DNA reads TGCAGCGTAGACCGGGGCAGTTTTAACACTGAAGCTTTCTTT. Translating it yields CSVDRGSFNTEAFF.

This chain uses TRBV28 with TRBJ1-4, with 9 bases lining up with TRBD1. Germline loops: CDR1 MDHEN, CDR2 SYDVKM. The CDR3 is made up of 15 amino acids. J gave up 6 bases and V 1 base, and 3 bases lay outside the gene matches. The CDR3 sequence: CASSLSGQGYEKLFF. CDR3 DNA sequence: TGTGCCAGCAGTTTATCGGGACAGGGCTATGAAAAACTGTTTTTT.

The chain is built from TRBV30 and TRBJ1-5; no clear D. The length of the CDR3 is 13 residues. Germline assignment: CDR1 GTSNPN and CDR2 SVGIG (reference sequence). Trimming removed 1 base at V and 5 bases at J, with 9 bases between. DNA for the CDR3: TGTGCCTGGAGTGAATCTGGGGATCAGCCCCAGCATTTT. It is translated as CAWSESGDQPQHF.

This chain links TRBV5-1 with TRBJ1-1; D not resolved. The CDR3 has 15 amino acids. Germline V gene lookup returns CDR1 SGHRS and CDR2 YFSETQ. V was cut by 0 bases and J by 0 bases, with 9 bases left in between. CDR3 sequence: CASSLGVLMNTEAFF. The CDR3 DNA sequence: TGCGCCAGCAGCTTGGGGGTCTTAATGAACACTGAAGCTTTCTTT.

In DNA form, the CDR3 reads TGTGCCAGCAGCCGGGGACTGACTAGCACAGATACGCAGTATTTT. Its translation is CASSRGLTSTDTQYF. V usage is TRBV14 and J usage is TRBJ2-3; D perhaps matches TRBD2 (6 bases). This CDR3 is built from 15 residues. Germline lookup yields CDR1 SGHDN and CDR2 FVKESK. With 4 bases removed from V and 0 bases from J, the gap between germline ends came to 11 bases.

This clone has a single count. The chain uses TRBV5-5 and TRBJ1-1; weak D call: TRBD1 (5 bases). This CDR3 comprises 15 residues. V lost 4 bases to trimming and J lost 0 bases, with 13 bases between them. Germline V gives CDR1 SGHKS, CDR2 YYEKEE (reference sequence). CDR3 sequence reads: CASSLQHRMNTEAFF. DNA for the CDR3: TGTGCCAGCAGCCTGCAACACAGGATGAACACTGAAGCTTTCTTT.